This is a list of T cell receptor beta chains from one sample in a study of cytomegalovirus exposure and HLA in healthy donors. TCRdb keeps only in-frame clones here, not all; method: immunoSEQ multiplex PCR. The sample contains about 250,000 clones, approximately 80% of which appear only once. The specimen sequenced was PBMCs. These receptors were collected from a girl aged 2 to 10 in good health and CMV-seronegative. The CDR3 runs from the conserved cysteine through the conserved F or W. Each record gives: clone size, V gene, D gene, J gene, CDR3 protein, CDR3 DNA. D genes are given only for firm matches. Expanded clones get a size class; other rows say once, few or many, or leave the size out.

clone size: .; V gene: TRBV6-5; D gene: TRBD2; J gene: TRBJ2-2; CDR3 protein: CASSLRGGQGGELFF; CDR3 DNA: TGTGCCAGCAGTCTCCGGGGGGGCCAAGGCGGGGAGCTGTTTTTT
clone size: .; V gene: TRBV14; D gene: .; J gene: TRBJ1-4; CDR3 protein: CASSQEYREKLFF; CDR3 DNA: TGTGCCAGCAGCCAAGAGTACCGGGAAAAACTGTTTTTT
clone size: .; V gene: TRBV6-5; D gene: .; J gene: TRBJ2-7; CDR3 protein: CASSYSTRAFYYEQYF; CDR3 DNA: TGTGCCAGCAGTTACTCGACCAGGGCATTTTACTACGAGCAGTACTTC
clone size: .; V gene: TRBV6-6; D gene: .; J gene: TRBJ1-5; CDR3 protein: CASRLVRGSGNQPQHF; CDR3 DNA: TGTGCCAGCAGACTTGTCAGGGGTAGTGGCAATCAGCCCCAGCATTTT
clone size: once; V gene: TRBV15; D gene: .; J gene: TRBJ2-2; CDR3 protein: CATTPREGSTGELFF; CDR3 DNA: TGTGCCACCACCCCGAGAGAGGGAAGCACCGGGGAGCTGTTTTTT
clone size: .; V gene: TRBV5-1; D gene: .; J gene: TRBJ1-1; CDR3 protein: CASSLALVGERTEAFF; CDR3 DNA: TGCGCCAGCAGCTTGGCCCTCGTAGGGGAACGGACTGAAGCTTTCTTT
clone size: .; V gene: TRBV20-1; D gene: .; J gene: TRBJ1-2; CDR3 protein: CSARRSEGYTF; CDR3 DNA: TGCAGTGCTAGGAGGAGCGAGGGCTACACCTTC
clone size: .; V gene: TRBV7-2; D gene: TRBD1; J gene: TRBJ1-1; CDR3 protein: CASSDRGSNTEAFF; CDR3 DNA: TGTGCCAGCAGCGACAGGGGGTCGAACACTGAAGCTTTCTTT
clone size: .; V gene: TRBV9; D gene: .; J gene: TRBJ2-7; CDR3 protein: CASSVRGLPYEQYF; CDR3 DNA: TGTGCCAGCAGCGTTAGGGGTTTGCCCTACGAGCAGTACTTC
clone size: few; V gene: TRBV29-1; D gene: .; J gene: TRBJ2-1; CDR3 protein: CSVERAVGRGYNEQFF; CDR3 DNA: TGCAGCGTTGAAAGGGCTGTGGGGCGGGGTTACAATGAGCAGTTCTTC
clone size: .; V gene: TRBV27; D gene: .; J gene: TRBJ2-1; CDR3 protein: CASFSRGSYNEQFF; CDR3 DNA: TGTGCCAGCTTTTCACGGGGCTCCTACAATGAGCAGTTCTTC
clone size: .; V gene: TRBV19; D gene: .; J gene: TRBJ2-5; CDR3 protein: CASSPQGQETQYF; CDR3 DNA: TGTGCCAGTAGCCCGCAGGGTCAAGAGACCCAGTACTTC
clone size: .; V gene: TRBV11-2; D gene: .; J gene: TRBJ2-7; CDR3 protein: CASSLKRVVPYEQYF; CDR3 DNA: TGTGCCAGCAGCTTAAAGAGGGTAGTTCCCTACGAGCAGTACTTC
clone size: .; V gene: TRBV30; D gene: TRBD2; J gene: TRBJ2-7; CDR3 protein: CAWRLASGDEQYF; CDR3 DNA: TGTGCCTGGCGACTAGCCTCTGGGGATGAGCAGTACTTC
clone size: .; V gene: TRBV9; D gene: .; J gene: TRBJ2-4; CDR3 protein: CASSVGQGSDIQYF; CDR3 DNA: TGTGCCAGCAGCGTAGGCCAGGGGTCGGACATTCAGTACTTC
clone size: .; V gene: TRBV27; D gene: TRBD2; J gene: TRBJ2-7; CDR3 protein: CASSLTSGLTYEQYF; CDR3 DNA: TGTGCCAGCAGTTTAACTAGCGGGTTGACCTACGAGCAGTACTTC
clone size: .; V gene: TRBV28; D gene: TRBD2; J gene: TRBJ2-1; CDR3 protein: CASCSGRGNEQFF; CDR3 DNA: TGTGCCAGCTGCAGCGGGAGGGGCAATGAGCAGTTCTTC
clone size: .; V gene: TRBV27; D gene: TRBD2; J gene: TRBJ2-3; CDR3 protein: CATVRGGGGTDTQYF; CDR3 DNA: TGTGCCACCGTCCGAGGCGGGGGGGGTACAGATACGCAGTATTTT
clone size: few; V gene: TRBV20-1; D gene: .; J gene: TRBJ1-2; CDR3 protein: CSASGYGYTF; CDR3 DNA: TGCAGTGCTAGCGGCTATGGCTACACCTTC
clone size: .; V gene: TRBV29-1; D gene: TRBD1; J gene: TRBJ1-2; CDR3 protein: CSVTTGGGGYTF; CDR3 DNA: TGCAGCGTGACTACAGGGGGTGGTGGCTACACCTTC
clone size: .; V gene: TRBV27; D gene: .; J gene: TRBJ2-1; CDR3 protein: CASSLRGMGLNEQFF; CDR3 DNA: TGTGCCAGCAGTTTACGTGGGATGGGGCTCAATGAGCAGTTCTTC
clone size: .; V gene: TRBV6-6; D gene: .; J gene: TRBJ1-4; CDR3 protein: CASSSQTGRSEKLFF; CDR3 DNA: TGTGCCAGCAGTTCCCAAACAGGGCGGAGTGAAAAACTGTTTTTT